This passage covers 14 T cell receptor beta chains from one sample sequenced in a study of chemoradiotherapy in HPV16-positive cancers. TCRdb keeps only in-frame clones here, not all; method: immunoSEQ multiplex PCR. The table lists fewer than 6,500 clones, about 88% of them singletons. The material sequenced was tumor tissue, taken from a patient who underwent chemoradiotherapy. These receptors all come from a human donor with HPV-associated anogenital cancer.

The chain uses TRBV19 and TRBJ1-5; D unclear. Germline loops: CDR1 LNHDA, CDR2 SQIVND (reference sequence). This CDR3 comprises 11 residues. CDR3 amino acids: CASGPDQPQHF. DNA of the CDR3: TGTGCGTCAGGTCCAGATCAGCCCCAGCATTTT.

This chain links TRBV7-9 with TRBJ1-5; D perhaps matches TRBD1 (6 bases). CDR3 size: 14 residues. The germline V and J ends were trimmed by 4 bases and 6 bases, with 13 bases remaining between them. CDR1 and CDR2 from the germline V gene are SEHNR and FQNEAQ (reference sequence). For the CDR3, the DNA is TGTGCCAGCAGCTCAGGGGTAGGAGGTCAGCCCCAGCATTTT. Amino acid sequence: CASSSGVGGQPQHF.

The CDR3 DNA follows: TGTGCCAGCAGCTTGGTAGCAGGGGCGGTCGGCTACACCTTC. This sequence encodes CASSLVAGAVGYTF. V is TRBV7-2 and J is TRBJ1-2; D possibly corresponds to TRBD1 (6 bases). V was clipped by 3 bases and J by 8 bases, with 16 bases between them. The germline CDR1 and CDR2 sequences are SGHTA and FQGNSA. The CDR3 is 14 amino acids. Full variable domain (rest looked up from reference TRBV7-2 and TRBJ1-2): GAGVSQSPSNKVTEKGKDVELRCDPISGHTALYWYRQSLGQGLEFLIYFQGNSAPDKSGLPSDRFSAERTGGSVSTLTIQRTQQEDSAVYLCASSLVAGAVGYTFGSGTRLTVV.

The gene calls are TRBV6-5 and TRBJ2-7; D is ambiguous. CDR3 length equals 15 residues. CDR1 is MNHEY, CDR2 SVGAGI, per germline. The V end was cut by 4 bases, the J end by 1 base, with 14 bases between. The CDR3 DNA is TGTGCCAGCAGTTCCGCCGGACCCAGATCCTACGAGCAGTACTTC. Amino acid sequence: CASSSAGPRSYEQYF.

The chain carries TRBV19 and TRBJ1-5, with D possibly TRBD1 on 5 matching bases. Germline V lookup: CDR1 LNHDA, CDR2 SQIVND (reference sequence). V lost 7 bases and J 6 bases, leaving 19 bases between the germline ends. The CDR3 runs 15 residues. The CDR3 sequence is CASNRNRGRGQPQHF. In nucleotides, the CDR3 is TGTGCCAGTAACCGTAACCGGGGCCGGGGTCAGCCCCAGCATTTT. Variable domain in full (rest from reference TRBV19 and TRBJ1-5): DGGITQSPKYLFRKEGQNVTLSCEQNLNHDAMYWYRQDPGQGLRLIYYSQIVNDFQKGDIAEGYSVSREKKESFPLTVTSAQKNPTAFYLCASNRNRGRGQPQHFGDGTRLSIL.

The chain combines TRBV19 with TRBJ2-6, with D possibly TRBD2 on 5 matching bases. CDR1 is LNHDA, CDR2 SQIVND, per germline (reference sequence). The V gene lost 6 bases and the J gene lost 1 base, with 10 bases spanning the gap. This CDR3 has 15 residues. The CDR3 region has the DNA TGTGCCAGTAGGGTTCAGCGGTCTGGGGCCAACGTCCTGACTTTC. This sequence encodes CASRVQRSGANVLTF.

This rearrangement joins TRBV13 to TRBJ2-7, with D possibly being TRBD2 (5 bases). V lost 0 bases, J lost 4 bases, and 10 bases lay in between. There are 14 residues in the CDR3. Germline V lookup: CDR1 PRHDT, CDR2 FYEKMQ (reference sequence). DNA of the CDR3: TGTGCCAGCAGCTTAGGGGGGAGAATGTACGAGCAGTACTTC. Translated: CASSLGGRMYEQYF.

The rearrangement links TRBV19 to TRBJ1-2, with TRBD1 as a possible D gene (6 bases). The germline V and J ends were trimmed by 3 bases and 3 bases, with 17 bases remaining between them. The CDR3 consists of 16 residues. Germline V gene data show CDR1 as LNHDA and CDR2 as SQIVND (reference sequence). The CDR3: CASSIGQRLTDYGYTF. The DNA for the CDR3 is TGTGCCAGTAGTATCGGACAGAGACTAACGGACTATGGCTACACCTTC. The entire variable domain, with the rest obtained from reference TRBV19 and TRBJ1-2, is as follows: DGGITQSPKYLFRKEGQNVTLSCEQNLNHDAMYWYRQDPGQGLRLIYYSQIVNDFQKGDIAEGYSVSREKKESFPLTVTSAQKNPTAFYLCASSIGQRLTDYGYTFGSGTRLTVV.

The V and J genes are TRBV19 and TRBJ2-5; D gene unclear. The CDR3 is made up of 12 amino acids. V shed 1 base and J shed 5 bases, with 5 bases lying between them. Germline V gives CDR1 LNHDA, CDR2 SQIVND (reference sequence). The CDR3 coding sequence is TGTGCCAGTAGTATAGGGCTGGAGACCCAGTACTTC. It yields the protein CASSIGLETQYF. Variable domain in full (rest from reference TRBV19 and TRBJ2-5): DGGITQSPKYLFRKEGQNVTLSCEQNLNHDAMYWYRQDPGQGLRLIYYSQIVNDFQKGDIAEGYSVSREKKESFPLTVTSAQKNPTAFYLCASSIGLETQYFGPGTRLLVL.

The chain joins TRBV30 to TRBJ2-1, with 7 bases that match TRBD2. The CDR3 length is 15 residues. V gave up 2 bases and J gave up 4 bases; unmatched junction bases: 8. The germline CDR1 and CDR2 sequences are GTSNPN and SVGIG (reference sequence). The CDR3 region is CAWSWASGLYNEQFF. The CDR3 DNA reads TGTGCCTGGAGTTGGGCTAGCGGACTTTACAATGAGCAGTTCTTC. Drawing the rest from reference TRBV30 and TRBJ2-1, the complete variable domain is SQTIHQWPATLVQPVGSPLSLECTVEGTSNPNLYWYRQAAGRGLQLLFYSVGIGQISSEVPQNLSASRPQDRQFILSSKKLLLSDSGFYLCAWSWASGLYNEQFFGPGTRLTVL.

The V and J genes are TRBV10-2 and TRBJ1-1; a weak D match, TRBD1 (6 bases). The CDR3 sequence is 15 residues long. Deletions cut 6 bases from V and 0 bases from J, with 14 bases between. CDR1 and CDR2 (germline): WSHSY, SAAADI. CDR3: CASRGSGGLNTEAFF. CDR3 coding DNA: TGCGCCAGCAGGGGATCCGGGGGCCTGAACACTGAAGCTTTCTTT.

This clone was recorded once. The chain carries TRBV7-6 and TRBJ2-5; 8 bases agree with TRBD2. The CDR3 sequence is 14 residues long. Trimming took 5 bases from V and 5 from J; bases not matched to a gene: 7. Germline assignment: CDR1 SGHVS and CDR2 FNYEAQ. This chain's CDR3 is CASSPRGLEETQYF. CDR3 DNA sequence: TGTGCCAGCAGCCCCCGGGGACTAGAGGAGACCCAGTACTTC.

The genes are TRBV14 and TRBJ1-1, with 7 nucleotides matching TRBD1. V lost 1 base to trimming and J lost 5 bases; unmatched junction nucleotides: 1. Germline V gene data show CDR1 as SGHDN and CDR2 as FVKESK. There are 13 residues in the CDR3. CDR3 coding DNA: TGTGCCAGCAGCCAAGTCAGGGGGACTGAAGCTTTCTTT. This sequence encodes CASSQVRGTEAFF.

This clone was found once. The chain is built from TRBV28 and TRBJ2-5; tentative D call: TRBD2 (5 bases). Germline V CDR1 and CDR2: MDHEN, SYDVKM. With 5 bases removed from V and 3 bases from J, the gap between germline ends came to 10 bases. The CDR3 has 13 amino acids. The CDR3 is CASSLTLEETQYF. The CDR3 region has the DNA TGTGCCAGCAGTCTGACACTAGAAGAGACCCAGTACTTC.